This T cell receptor beta chain originates from a study of regulatory T cells in long-lasting Graves disease. About the study: New Graves' disease cases had less than 3 months of antithyroid drugs.

In this sample, this clonotype turned up many times. Its specificity is not known. Noted time point: newly diagnosed GD, antithyroid drugs for less than 3 months. PBMC-extracted RNA yielded the TCR library. Enrollment of patients was through an endocrinology department in Xi'an, China. This CDR3 contains 14 residues. Trimming removed 3 bases from V and 3 bases from J, with 8 bases in between. CDR1 MNHEY and CDR2 SMNVEV come from the germline V gene (reference sequence). With iRepertoire HTBI primers and Arm-PCR of CDR3 regions, TCR beta libraries were built. TCRdb fed the multiplex PCR reads into MiXCR, producing one record per CDR3 protein. This repertoire shows 200,000 to 300,000 distinct CDR3 sequences, 20% found once; its top ten account for 11% to 15%. Whole-study results and caveats: Graves' patients with persistent disease showed TCR diversity lower than patients newly diagnosed. What was studied was peripheral blood only, and not thyroid tissue.

Sample: peripheral blood mononuclear cells (PBMCs), taken at new diagnosis, from a patient treated with antithyroid drugs. This rearrangement joins TRBV27 to TRBJ2-2, with a tentative D call TRBD1 (5 bases). This TCR was recovered from a female donor with Graves disease. The CDR3 spells CASSFQGYTGELFF. For the CDR3, the DNA is TGTGCCAGCAGTTTCCAGGGTTACACCGGGGAGCTGTTTTTT.